This T cell receptor (beta chain) stems from a study of T cell repertoires in cytomegalovirus infection. Germline V lookup: CDR1 MNHNS, CDR2 SASEGT. The ends were cut back, 6 bases at V and 3 bases at J, with 15 bases in the middle. The CDR3 contains 15 residues. Study findings and constraints: Identification of carriers of CMV plus the relevant HLA was achieved through cumulative public TCR beta family frequency.

This clonotype came up a few times. Its specificity is unknown. TCRdb reprocessed the reads via MiXCR and lists one record per CDR3 protein. This table has around 340,000 distinct CDR3 sequences, about 28% appearing once. The sequence was obtained from a human donor in good health (CMV status not recorded). Some clones in this sample may be carry-over from other donors' samples. The genes are TRBV6-1 and TRBJ1-3; D not resolved. Sequenced here: cultured PBMCs, sampled from culture after CMV antigen stimulation. The CDR3, as DNA: TGTGCCAGCAGACCCGATTCCTTCGGTGGAAACACCATATATTTT. Its translation: CASRPDSFGGNTIYF.